A single sample is the source of the 27 T cell receptor beta chains below, sequenced in a study of blood T cell repertoires in COVID-19 (TCRdb year 2020). The method was the immunoSEQ multiplex PCR assay. Held by TCRdb, this immuneACCESS table contains in-frame sequences only and omits some clones. Under half of the omission traces to an unresolved V gene where checked; the cause of the rest is unknown. This sample comprises roughly 100,000 clones, around nine tenths of them detected only once. The biggest ten clones account for approximately 2% of the sample. The sequencing sample was made of peripheral blood. Receptors were obtained from a man in his forties or fifties with active COVID-19.

V and J are TRBV7-9 and TRBJ1-5; TRBD1 aligns across 8 bases. This CDR3 has 13 residues. The germline V gene encodes CDR1 SEHNR and CDR2 FQNEAQ (reference sequence). Trimming at V came to 5 bases and at J to 11 bases, leaving 8 bases not matched to a gene. CDR3 sequence (DNA): TGTGCCAGCAGCCAGGGGGCTCAGGGTGCCCAGCATTTT. Translation gives CASSQGAQGAQHF.

The V call is TRBV19, the J call TRBJ2-6; weak D call: TRBD2 (5 bases). Trimming pared 7 bases from V and 1 base from J, leaving 8 bases between. Germline V gene lookup returns CDR1 LNHDA and CDR2 SQIVND (reference sequence). The CDR3 totals 14 residues. The CDR3 loop is CASTWESGANVLTF. CDR3 coding DNA: TGTGCCAGTACCTGGGAGTCTGGGGCCAACGTCCTGACTTTC. Full variable domain (rest looked up from reference TRBV19 and TRBJ2-6): DGGITQSPKYLFRKEGQNVTLSCEQNLNHDAMYWYRQDPGQGLRLIYYSQIVNDFQKGDIAEGYSVSREKKESFPLTVTSAQKNPTAFYLCASTWESGANVLTFGAGSRLTVL.

The CDR3 reads CASSLQGAFAGANVLTF. DNA of the CDR3: TGCGCCAGCAGCCTCCAGGGGGCGTTTGCTGGGGCCAACGTCCTGACTTTC. The gene calls are TRBV5-1 and TRBJ2-6; TRBD1 matches at 8 bases. CDR3 size: 17 residues. After removal of 4 bases from V and 2 bases from J, the junction contained 8 bases not matched to a gene. Germline V CDR1 and CDR2: SGHRS, YFSETQ.

This chain joins TRBV7-2 and TRBJ1-2; tentatively, D is TRBD1 (6 bases). Germline V gene data show CDR1 as SGHTA and CDR2 as FQGNSA. The V end was cut by 6 bases, the J end by 5 bases, with 13 bases between. CDR3 length: 13 amino acids. CDR3 bases: TGTGCCAGCAGGATAAACCAGGGGTATGGCTACACCTTC. Translated, it gives CASRINQGYGYTF.

Notes on this clone: One end of the junction varies from germline; a read error may be responsible. V gene TRBV6-6 combines with J gene TRBJ2-3; 15 nucleotides align to TRBD2. The CDR3 is made up of 18 amino acids. Germline V gives CDR1 MNHNY, CDR2 SVGAGI (reference sequence). Here the CDR3 reads CASSLTGLAGGSRDTQYF. The CDR3, as DNA: TGTGCCAGCAGTCTGACGGGACTAGCGGGGGGCAGCAGAGATACGCAGTATTTT.

This sequence joins TRBV27 and TRBJ2-3; no reliable D call. V lost 7 bases and J 6 bases, leaving 5 bases between the germline ends. This CDR3 has 10 amino acids. CDR1 is MNHEY and CDR2 is SMNVEV in the germline V gene (reference sequence). As DNA, the CDR3 is TGTGCCAGCAACTCCGATACGCAGTATTTT. Translating it yields CASNSDTQYF.

V gene TRBV9 combines with J gene TRBJ1-5, with D maybe TRBD1 (5 bases). V lost 0 bases and J lost 4, with 8 bases in between. CDR3 size: 14 residues. Germline CDR1 reads SGDLS; CDR2 reads YYNGEE. CDR3 bases: TGTGCCAGCAGCGTAGGGACAACTAATCAGCCCCAGCATTTT. Its protein product is CASSVGTTNQPQHF.

In this sample, this clone turned up a few times. The chain uses TRBV4-3 and TRBJ1-6, with a possible D match to TRBD1 (5 bases). The length of the CDR3 is 13 residues. The germline gives CDR1 LGHNA, CDR2 YSLEER. The V end was cut by 4 bases, the J end by 14 bases, with 15 bases between. This CDR3 reads CASSLLGVKALHF. CDR3 in DNA: TGCGCCAGCAGCCTTCTAGGGGTTAAGGCCCTCCACTTT.

The CDR3 nucleotides read TGTGCCAGCAGTCCTCGGGACTCCTATAATTCACCCCTCCACTTT. It codes for CASSPRDSYNSPLHF. V usage is TRBV2 and J usage is TRBJ1-6; no firm D call. Looked up from germline, CDR1 is SNHLY and CDR2 is FYNNEI. This CDR3 region has 15 residues. V was pared by 5 bases and J by 0 bases, with 8 bases between.

This chain links TRBV2 with TRBJ1-1; tentative D call: TRBD1 (6 bases). The CDR3 loop spans 11 amino acids. Trimming pared 8 bases from V and 8 bases from J, leaving 12 bases between. Germline V lookup: CDR1 SNHLY, CDR2 FYNNEI. CDR3 protein: CASRGGREAFF. CDR3 DNA sequence: TGTGCCAGCCGGGGGGGGCGAGAAGCTTTCTTT.

The rearrangement uses TRBV7-8 and TRBJ2-5; D is uncertain. Trimming pared 3 bases from V and 3 bases from J, leaving 2 bases between. The length of the CDR3 is 11 residues. Looked up from germline, CDR1 is SGHVS and CDR2 is FQNEAQ. The CDR3 DNA reads TGTGCCAGCAGCTTCAAAGAGACCCAGTACTTC. Translation: CASSFKETQYF. Full variable domain (missing parts from reference TRBV7-8 and TRBJ2-5): GAGVSQSPRYKVAKRGQDVALRCDPISGHVSLFWYQQALGQGPEFLTYFQNEAQLDKSGLPSDRFFAERPEGSVSTLKIQRTQQEDSAVYLCASSFKETQYFGPGTRLLVL.

The chain carries TRBV7-9 and TRBJ2-7, with a possible D match to TRBD2 (5 bases). The CDR3 is 12 amino acids. CDR1 and CDR2 from the germline V gene are SEHNR and FQNEAQ (reference sequence). Trimming took off 5 bases at V and 3 bases at J, with 8 bases between the two ends. The CDR3 DNA reads as TGTGCCAGCAGCGAAGGGAGCTACGAGCAGTACTTC. As protein: CASSEGSYEQYF. The full variable domain, completed using reference TRBV7-9 and TRBJ2-7, is DTGVSQNPRHKITKRGQNVTFRCDPISEHNRLYWYRQTLGQGPEFLTYFQNEAQLEKSRLLSDRFSAERPKGSFSTLEIQRTEQGDSAMYLCASSEGSYEQYFGPGTRLTVT.

The chain employs TRBV7-9 and TRBJ1-5; D unresolved. V was shortened by 4 bases and J by 1 base, with 8 bases between the two germline ends. This CDR3 spans 14 amino acids. The germline CDR1 and CDR2 sequences are SEHNR and FQNEAQ (reference sequence). This CDR3 is CASSSPGSNQPQHF. In DNA, the CDR3 is TGTGCCAGCAGCTCCCCGGGGAGCAATCAGCCCCAGCATTTT.

This chain connects TRBV6-5 to TRBJ1-2; possible D gene TRBD1, 6 bases. Deletions cut 7 bases from V and 2 bases from J, with 17 bases between. This CDR3 spans 15 amino acids. CDR1 is MNHEY and CDR2 is SVGAGI in the germline V gene. Written as DNA, the CDR3 is TGTGCCAGCACCCTATCTGCGGGGGGCAACTATGGCTACACCTTC. Translation gives CASTLSAGGNYGYTF.

This clone occurred once. V usage is TRBV6-5 and J usage is TRBJ2-1; D not resolved. Trimming shortened V by 2 bases and J by 6 bases, and 8 bases separated the two germline ends. CDR1 and CDR2 (germline): MNHEY, SVGAGI. CDR3 length equals 13 residues. CDR3 DNA: TGTGCCAGCAGTTACAAACAGCCCAATGAGCAGTTCTTC. Protein product: CASSYKQPNEQFF.

The chain has TRBV19 and TRBJ2-7, with 8 bases lining up with TRBD2. The V gene's germline CDR1 is LNHDA and CDR2 SQIVND (reference sequence). CDR3 length: 15 residues. V trimming: 4 bases; J trimming: 5 bases; junction bases outside the gene matches: 10. CDR3 loop: CASSNPLAGSNEQYF. The CDR3 coding sequence is TGTGCCAGTAGTAACCCGCTAGCGGGCTCTAACGAGCAGTACTTC.

The chain couples TRBV6-5 to TRBJ1-5; 7 bases fit TRBD1. V dropped 7 bases and J dropped 9; count of bases not matched to a gene: 12. The CDR3 is 14 residues long. Germline loops: CDR1 MNHEY, CDR2 SVGAGI. The CDR3 nucleotides read TGTGCCAGCAAACAGGGGTCCACAGTTTCGCCCCAGCATTTT. As protein: CASKQGSTVSPQHF.

The J gene is TRBJ2-3, the V gene TRBV11-3, with D hard to call. This CDR3 has 11 amino acids. Trimming removed 5 bases at V and 3 bases at J, with 3 bases between. Germline V lookup: CDR1 SGHNT, CDR2 YENEEA. As DNA, the CDR3 is TGTGCCAGCAGCCTAACAGATACGCAGTATTTT. It translates to CASSLTDTQYF. The variable domain in full, with the rest retrieved from reference TRBV11-3 and TRBJ2-3, is EAGVVQSPRYKIIEKKQPVAFWCNPISGHNTLYWYLQNLGQGPELLIRYENEEAVDDSQLPKDRFSAERLKGVDSTLKIQPAELGDSAVYLCASSLTDTQYFGPGTRLTVL.

The rearrangement joins TRBV27 to TRBJ1-5; 8 bases line up with TRBD1. Germline CDR1 reads MNHEY; CDR2 reads SMNVEV (reference sequence). The CDR3 spans 16 residues. Trimming cost V 2 bases and J 6 bases; bases outside gene matches: 9. CDR3 DNA sequence: TGTGCCAGCAGTTTACGGTCAGGGGGCCAGGGTCAGCCCCAGCATTTT. This codes for CASSLRSGGQGQPQHF.

The rearrangement uses TRBV27 and TRBJ1-2, with 8 bases aligning to TRBD1. The length of the CDR3 is 15 residues. Looked up from germline, CDR1 is MNHEY and CDR2 is SMNVEV (reference sequence). V dropped 0 bases and J dropped 3; count of bases not matched to a gene: 3. As DNA, the CDR3 is TGTGCCAGCAGTTTATCCTGGACAGGGCACTATGGCTACACCTTC. Translated: CASSLSWTGHYGYTF.

This clone was seen only once. The J gene is TRBJ2-7, the V gene TRBV4-3; weak D call: TRBD1 (6 bases). V gave up 1 base and J gave up 4 bases, with 14 bases separating them. The CDR3 spans 15 residues. The germline V gene has CDR1 LGHNA and CDR2 YSLEER. In nucleotides, the CDR3 is TGCGCCAGCAGCCAAGCTTGGGGTCAGGGGTACGAGCAGTACTTC. It translates to CASSQAWGQGYEQYF.

The chain combines TRBV9 with TRBJ2-3, with D possibly matching TRBD2 (5 bases). Germline V gene data show CDR1 as SGDLS and CDR2 as YYNGEE. The V end was cut by 1 base, the J end by 1 base, with 13 bases between. The CDR3 loop spans 16 amino acids. CDR3 coding DNA: TGTGCCAGCAGCGTAACCGGGAATTGGGGCACAGATACGCAGTATTTT. Its translation is CASSVTGNWGTDTQYF.

The J gene is TRBJ2-5, the V gene TRBV5-4; a weak D match, TRBD2 (5 bases). CDR3 size: 13 residues. Trimming left V 6 bases short and J 3 bases short, with 12 bases between. Per germline, CDR1 SGHNT and CDR2 YYREEE (reference sequence). CDR3 sequence: CASTPGSEETQYF. The CDR3 region has the DNA TGTGCCAGCACCCCGGGATCCGAAGAGACCCAGTACTTC.

The J gene is TRBJ2-7, the V gene TRBV9; D is ambiguous. The V gene lost 4 bases and the J gene lost 4 bases, with 15 bases spanning the gap. Germline values: CDR1 SGDLS, CDR2 YYNGEE. CDR3 length: 14 residues. CDR3 nucleotide sequence: TGTGCCAGCAGCCCCAGGCGACAAGTATACGAGCAGTACTTC. Residues: CASSPRRQVYEQYF.

By share, this clone ranks as medium-sized (0.01 to 0.1%). The gene calls are TRBV12-3 or TRBV12-4 and TRBJ1-4; D call uncertain. This CDR3 is built from 11 residues. Trimming removed 7 bases at V and 5 bases at J, with 5 bases between. This chain's CDR3 is CASTVNEKLFF. The DNA of the CDR3 is TGTGCCAGCACCGTAAATGAAAAACTGTTTTTT.

The gene calls are TRBV2 and TRBJ2-7; D not certain. V lost 5 bases to trimming and J lost 5 bases, with 19 bases between them. This CDR3 is 15 amino acids long. CDR1 is SNHLY and CDR2 is FYNNEI in the germline V gene. The CDR3 bases are TGTGCCAGCAGTCCTACCGGGTCCCCATTCCACGAGCAGTACTTC. Its translation: CASSPTGSPFHEQYF.

This rearrangement joins TRBV6-5 to TRBJ1-3; D unresolved. V shed 7 bases and J shed 8 bases, with 18 bases lying between them. The CDR3 runs 14 residues. Germline loops: CDR1 MNHEY, CDR2 SVGAGI. The CDR3 loop is CASTWGKVSDTIYF. The CDR3 DNA sequence: TGTGCCAGCACCTGGGGAAAAGTTAGCGACACCATATATTTT.